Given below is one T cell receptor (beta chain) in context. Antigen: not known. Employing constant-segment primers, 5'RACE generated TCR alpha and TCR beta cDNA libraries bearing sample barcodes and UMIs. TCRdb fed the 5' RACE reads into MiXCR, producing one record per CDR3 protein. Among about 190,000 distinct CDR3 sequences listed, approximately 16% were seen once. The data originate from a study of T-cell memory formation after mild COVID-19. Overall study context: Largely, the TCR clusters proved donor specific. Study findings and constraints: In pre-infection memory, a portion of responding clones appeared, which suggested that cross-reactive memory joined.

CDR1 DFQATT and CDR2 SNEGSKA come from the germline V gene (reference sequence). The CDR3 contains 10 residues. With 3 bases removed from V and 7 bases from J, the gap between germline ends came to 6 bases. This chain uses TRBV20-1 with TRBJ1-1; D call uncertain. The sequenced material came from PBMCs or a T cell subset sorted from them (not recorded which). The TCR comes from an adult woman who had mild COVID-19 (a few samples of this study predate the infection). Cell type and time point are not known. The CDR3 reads CSASSVEAFF. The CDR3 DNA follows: TGCAGTGCTAGTTCGGTTGAAGCTTTCTTT.